The rows below give T cell receptor beta chains drawn from one sample of a study of blood T cells in healthy people across ages. TCRdb re-called the 5' RACE reads through MiXCR, storing one row per CDR3 protein. The sample contains fewer than 950,000 distinct CDR3 sequences, about 34% of which appear only once. The sample taken for sequencing was blood. The receptors here all came from a man aged 18 to 35 in good health. Each CDR3 is given with its conserved first and last residue. The D gene is left open where the match is weak. The size field is filled for only some rows; it gives once, few, many or a size class.

j_call v_call d_call clone_size cdr3_nt cdr3_aa
TRBJ2-3 TRBV7-9 . . TGTGCCTTGGTGGAGGCCACAGATACGCAGTATTTT CALVEATDTQYF
TRBJ1-3 TRBV2 . once TGTGCCAGCAGCGAGGGCCCATCCTCTGGAAACACCACATATTTT CASSEGPSSGNTTYF
TRBJ2-3 TRBV20-1 . many TGCAGTGCTTCTCGAGGCTCCACAGATACGCAGTATTTT CSASRGSTDTQYF
TRBJ1-6 TRBV20-1 . . TGCAGTGCTACTTCAGGAGTCGGTAACCCAGGGTCACCCCTCCACTTT CSATSGVGNPGSPLHF
TRBJ2-3 TRBV7-3 TRBD2 few TGTGCCAGCGGCCAGCGGGGGGGTAGCACAGATACGCAGTATTTT CASGQRGGSTDTQYF
TRBJ2-5 TRBV3-1 . few TGTGCCAGCAGCCACGCCCGGGGGCGTCTAGAGACCCAGTACTTC CASSHARGRLETQYF
TRBJ2-5 TRBV7-9 TRBD1 few TGTGCCAGCAGTAATACCAGGACAGGTTCGTACTTC CASSNTRTGSYF
TRBJ2-7 TRBV12-3/TRBV12-4 TRBD2 few TGTGCCAGCAGCCGCCCCTCCGGGACTAGCGGCTACGAGCAGTACTTC CASSRPSGTSGYEQYF
TRBJ2-7 TRBV12-3/TRBV12-4 TRBD1 . TGTGCCAGCAGGCCCGGGACAGGGACCTACGAGCAGTACTTC CASRPGTGTYEQYF
TRBJ2-3 TRBV4-2 . . TGTGCCAGCAGCCTAGAGGAAAGCACAGATACGCAGTATTTT CASSLEESTDTQYF
TRBJ2-1 TRBV27 . . TGTGCCAGCAGTTCCGACAGCCACAATGAGCAGTTCTTC CASSSDSHNEQFF
TRBJ2-1 TRBV10-2 . many TGCGCCAGCATCCAGGGGGGTAATGAGCAGTTCTTC CASIQGGNEQFF
TRBJ2-1 TRBV7-9 . . TGTGCCAGTAGGGCAGCCTCCGGGAGCTCCTACGATGAGCAGTTCTTC CASRAASGSSYDEQFF
TRBJ2-5 TRBV27 . few TGTGCCAGCAGTCCACTCCCATCGCGAGAGACCCAGTACTTC CASSPLPSRETQYF
TRBJ2-3 TRBV28 . . TGTGCCAACAGTTTCAAGTCTGGGGCGGGCACAGATACGCAGTATTTT CANSFKSGAGTDTQYF
TRBJ2-1 TRBV10-3 . few TGTGCCATCAGGGGATTAGACTACAATGAGCAGTTCTTC CAIRGLDYNEQFF
TRBJ2-1 TRBV7-2 . many TGTGCCAGCAGCTTAGCCGGGGTGAGCTCCTACAATGAGCAGTTCTTC CASSLAGVSSYNEQFF
TRBJ2-1 TRBV27 . once TGTGCCAGCTGCTCCCAAGGGCTTCCCTACAATGAGCAGTTCTTC CASCSQGLPYNEQFF
TRBJ2-3 TRBV20-1 . many TGCAGTGCTAGAGATTCGGCAGGGAGCACAGATACGCAGTATTTT CSARDSAGSTDTQYF
TRBJ2-3 TRBV20-1 TRBD1 few TGCAGTGCCAATCACGGACAGGGAGACTTAGATACGCAGTATTTT CSANHGQGDLDTQYF
TRBJ2-7 TRBV20-1 . few TGCAGTGGGAGGGTCAGCTCCTACAATGAGCAGTACTTC CSGRVSSYNEQYF
TRBJ1-1 TRBV20-1 . many TGCAGTGCTAGAGATACGCCCCAAGCTTTCTTT CSARDTPQAFF
TRBJ1-2 TRBV5-6 . few TGTGCCAGCAGCTTGATTGTAACAGCCAGTGGCTATGGCTACACCTTC CASSLIVTASGYGYTF
TRBJ2-7 TRBV7-9 TRBD2 . TGTGCCAGCAGCCCGGGAGGGGTCGGCTACGAGCAGTACTTC CASSPGGVGYEQYF
TRBJ2-1 TRBV6-5 . . TGTGCCAGCAGTTACTCTTCTGAGGGCAATGAGCAGTTCTTC CASSYSSEGNEQFF
TRBJ2-3 TRBV4-1 TRBD2 few TGCGCCAGCAGCCGTCAGGCTAGCGGGGGATCCACAGATACGCAGTATTTT CASSRQASGGSTDTQYF
TRBJ1-5 TRBV20-1 . . TGCAGTACGACGAATCGAAGAGGTGATCAGCCCCAGCATTTT CSTTNRRGDQPQHF
TRBJ2-7 TRBV2 . . TGTGCCAGCAGTGGCCATACCTCCTACAATGAGCAGTACTTC CASSGHTSYNEQYF
TRBJ1-1 TRBV12-3/TRBV12-4 . . TGTGCCAGCACTACAGGGACGGGCACTGAAGCTTTCTTT CASTTGTGTEAFF
TRBJ1-2 TRBV7-2 TRBD1 many TGTGCCAGCAGCTTAGTTACCACCGGGAGCCAGGGGGAATATGGCTACACCTTC CASSLVTTGSQGEYGYTF
TRBJ2-1 TRBV20-1 . few TGCAGTGCTATGGAGGGGGACTATCCGTTCTTC CSAMEGDYPFF
TRBJ2-7 TRBV7-2 . few TGTGCCAGCAGCTCAGCTTTTATAGGGCAGTACTTC CASSSAFIGQYF
TRBJ2-5 TRBV20-1 . many TGCAGTGCTAGACAGCAGACGGGACGGATTCCACAAGAGACCCAGTACTTC CSARQQTGRIPQETQYF
TRBJ1-1 TRBV7-9 . few TGTGCCAGCAGCCCAAATCTGGGTTGGGTCACTGAAGCTTTCTTT CASSPNLGWVTEAFF
TRBJ2-5 TRBV29-1 . many TGCAGCGTTGAACATCAAACAGCAATAAGTAGTGAGGAGACCCAGTACTTC CSVEHQTAISSEETQYF
TRBJ2-7 TRBV7-2 . . TGTGCCAGCAGCTTAGGGTCTAGGATCAATGAGCAGTACTTC CASSLGSRINEQYF
TRBJ1-1 TRBV12-3/TRBV12-4 . . TGTGCCAGCAGTACCACAGACCTTCGGGACACTGAAGCTTTCTTT CASSTTDLRDTEAFF
TRBJ1-5 TRBV5-8 . . TGTGCCAGCAGCCGGACAGCAAATAGCAATCAGCCCCAGCATTTT CASSRTANSNQPQHF
TRBJ2-1 TRBV20-1 TRBD1 . TGCAGTGCTAGAGACCGGGACAGGGAGTACAATGAGCAGTTCTTC CSARDRDREYNEQFF
TRBJ2-6 TRBV20-1 . . TGCAGTGCTACGAATTCTGGGGCCAACGTCCTGACTTTC CSATNSGANVLTF
TRBJ2-1 TRBV7-2 TRBD2 few TGTGCCAGCAGCTCCCAAGGGGCGGGGGTATCAGATGAGCAGTTCTTC CASSSQGAGVSDEQFF
TRBJ1-1 TRBV7-8 . . TGTGCCAGCAGCTTAAGACCAGGGGCGCGCACTGAAGCTTTCTTT CASSLRPGARTEAFF
TRBJ2-1 TRBV7-2 . few TGTGCCAGCAGCCCCACTAGTTTGAGGTACAATGAGCAGTTCTTC CASSPTSLRYNEQFF
TRBJ2-5 TRBV29-1 . . TGCAGCGTTGAGGGAAGGGGGGAGACCCAGTACTTC CSVEGRGETQYF
TRBJ2-7 TRBV14 TRBD1 few TGTGCCAGCAGCCAAGTTACAGGGGCCGCCTACGAGCAGTACTTC CASSQVTGAAYEQYF
TRBJ2-3 TRBV25-1 . few TGTGCCAGCAAGAGGGATACGCAGTATTTT CASKRDTQYF
TRBJ2-1 TRBV12-3/TRBV12-4 TRBD2 many TGTGCCAGCAGCTATACTAGCGGGGTGTACAATGAGCAGTTCTTC CASSYTSGVYNEQFF
TRBJ2-1 TRBV6-6 TRBD2 . TGTGCCAGCAGTTATGGTAGCGGGAGGCCTGGGGATGAGCAGTTCTTC CASSYGSGRPGDEQFF
TRBJ1-2 TRBV10-3 . . TGTGCCATCTTCCTCCAGCGCACTACCTACTATGGCTACACCTTC CAIFLQRTTYYGYTF